The entry below describes one T cell receptor beta chain. Only one count was recorded for this clone. Its antigen remains undetermined. Per-base quality was not reported, and no clone a single base away is much larger than it. The library was produced with the immunoSEQ multiplex PCR assay. For the multiplex PCR, a mixture combining 60 forward primers for TCR Vbeta segments and 13 reverse primers for TCR Jbeta segments was used. The CDR3 region of rearranged TCR beta genes was amplified from genomic DNA by a multiplex PCR assay. On the Illumina HiSeq System, the amplified TCR beta libraries were sequenced as 87-base-pair reads. In the authors' own workflow: In a later analysis, tens of millions of unique TCR beta chains were counted across the 666 repertoires, and approximately 11 million of these chains were shared by at least two donors. A nearest-neighbor algorithm error-corrected the raw reads and collapsed the reads into unique sequences, merging closely related sequences to remove PCR and sequencing errors. V, D and J gene segments were assigned by aligning CDR3 sequences to IMGT reference sequences. For a sequence to be retained, a match of at least six nucleotides to both a V gene segment and a J gene segment was required. A rearrangement was called productive if the CDR3 had no stop codons and remained in frame with V and J, and every other rearrangement was called non-productive. Following IMGT convention, CDR3 was defined as the stretch from the second conserved V-encoded cysteine to the conserved J-encoded phenylalanine. The earlier analysis of 587 of the donors excluded any sequence lacking an unambiguous match to a single V gene segment. In an earlier analysis of 500 to 750 of the donors, V segments were called functional above 56.7% productive rearrangements and were called segregating when the between-donor standard deviation exceeded 5%. A statistical classification framework was built for diagnosing cytomegalovirus status from the catalog of TCR beta chain sequences. A later analysis assigned V and J genes by comparing TCR nucleotide sequences with IMGT/GENE-DB human TR gene sequences. Using the TCRdist pipeline, a later analysis assigned CDR3 sequences along with most-parsimonious VDJ recombination scenarios. In a later analysis, every TCR beta chain was defined by the combination of its CDR3 amino acid sequence and its V-gene family, and reads without a unique V-gene family were dropped. As a way to deal with suspected cross-contamination and a sequencing artifact, a later analysis dropped roughly 600 nucleotide sequences that were highly shared and had low generation probability. In a later analysis, a clonal expansion index for each public chain was calculated from normalized within-repertoire ranks of inferred template counts. Generation probabilities in a later analysis came from a VDJ recombination model fitted to out-of-frame rearrangements, and those results were checked against IGoR. In a later analysis, hypergeometric tests were used to score TCR-TCR, TCR-HLA and TCR-CMV co-occurrence, with a repertoire-size bias correction applied to TCR pairs. In a later analysis, false discovery rates were estimated by permuting HLA or CMV assignments 20 times. A later analysis grouped co-occurring TCRs with DBSCAN, adding TCRdist sequence similarity when clustering within HLA-allele-positive subsets. Repertoires with fewer than 30,000 or more than 120,000 public chains were left out of co-occurrence clustering, as were roughly five repertoires with anomalous nucleotide sharing. The source is immuneACCESS, and TCRdb retained only in-frame sequences with V and J called. Part of the clones is not carried over; for the studies checked, unresolved V genes explain less than half of this, and the remainder is unexplained. V, J and clone size are those of that table, while D and trimming were read from the DNA. The sample includes 150,000 to 160,000 clones, with roughly 80% observed a single time. The ten top clones hold about 8.3% of the sample.

The sample comes from a study of cytomegalovirus exposure and HLA in healthy donors listed by TCRdb under 2017. Turning to the overall study: According to an earlier analysis of several hundred of the donors, roughly 180 million T cells yielded 120 million or so unique TCR beta sequences and around 300 Gb of sequence data. The later analysis used no new phenotypic data to find candidate immune exposures, relying instead on TCR beta sequences and their occurrence across donors. Alongside the repertoire data, information on donor age, sex, ethnicity and CMV serostatus was compiled. Of the 300 to 500 genotyped donors, 80% to 90% were placed in the genetic ancestry cluster associated with self-reported Caucasian donors. Every discovery cohort repertoire had been produced on one sequencing platform. Roughly 5 DR-DQ haplotypes were handled as single units for association and clustering, since linkage in the cohort was strong. The aim of the study was to test whether cataloging public T cell receptors could identify signatures of past pathogen exposure. Among about 410 genotyped donors of the cohort, an average of approximately 240,000 unique TCR beta nucleotide sequences was sequenced per donor, of which roughly 18% were non-productive. Typing coverage varied by locus: roughly 629-630 donors for A, B, C, DRB1 and DQB1; about 520 for DQA1; more than 600 for DPA1; some 470 for DPB1. A later analysis re-analyzed previously published TCR beta repertoires from 666 donors and added high-resolution HLA genotyping to study TCR occurrence patterns. In addition to the first cohort of 666 subjects, a separate validation cohort of 120 different subjects was used. Genome-wide SNP genotypes for about 65% of the roughly 700 donors were used in a later genetic analysis, which treated that subset as a discovery cohort. An earlier analysis of about 620 of the donors applied high-throughput TCR beta sequencing to assess whether each TCR beta V gene segment acted as functional or pseudogenic. To predict cytomegalovirus infection status, the study combined high-throughput TCR immunosequencing, statistical association of individual TCRs with disease status, and machine learning. The study profiled the T cell repertoires of under 850 subjects by immunosequencing and related them to cytomegalovirus serostatus. An early release that covered some 640 HLA-typed donors contained approximately 290 gigabases of sequencing data and 75 million to 100 million unique TCR sequences. Class I and class II HLA loci were covered by the typing at four-digit resolution. What the research found in general, with its limitations: A further reported finding was that TCR beta sequences accurately predicted the HLA-A and HLA-B alleles for most subjects in the first cohort. The 87-base-pair reads could not distinguish some IMGT-functional V segments, including TRBV6-2 and TRBV6-3, so those segments were excluded. Correlated functional status among segregating V segments might be attributable to linkage disequilibrium, but an unknown experimental factor could not be ruled out. Broadly in line with IMGT annotations, most TCR beta V segments showed up in productive rearrangements about 87% or about 30% of the time in an earlier analysis of under 700 of the donors. V-gene and J-gene trimming of TCR beta chains was associated with a missense DCLRE1C variant in a later genetic analysis, and the association was replicated in an independent cohort. A group of highly shared sequence variants was considered likely to be a technical artifact of the sequencing pipeline. In vitro tests confirmed that a few of the cytomegalovirus-associated TCR beta chains recognize cytomegalovirus antigens. In a later analysis, the rate of TCR association differed among HLA loci, with DRB1 alleles having the most associated TCRs and HLA-C alleles having the fewest. According to a later genetic analysis, donors in an Asian-associated ancestry cluster had fewer N-insertions in productive TCRs than the roughly 660-donor mean. Sequencing depth was assumed to be roughly uniform across donors in the presence/absence analyses, though that assumption may not hold. In a later analysis, some 18,000 TCR beta sequences were associated with specific HLA alleles at a false discovery rate of 0.05. According to the authors, the approach could potentially be generalized to other disease states and immunological phenotypes. A later analysis reported that several top co-occurrence clusters appeared linked to parvovirus B19, influenza, CMV and Epstein-Barr virus. Compared with equally common non-associated chains, HLA-associated TCR beta chains in a later analysis were more clonally expanded and had lower generation probabilities. The classifier was reported to diagnose cytomegalovirus status with high specificity and sensitivity in both the original cohort and the validation cohort. Because counts were too low, roughly 17 rarely observed V segments, including chromosome 9 orphons, were left out of the earlier analysis of approximately 500 of the donors. Because HLA typing was missing for some donors at each locus, association tests included only the typed subset. A total of fewer than 200 TCR beta chains were listed by the study as associated with cytomegalovirus. Most TCR sequences were observed very rarely across donors, whereas some public TCRs were present in many individuals. Immune exposure information for the cohort was limited to CMV serostatus. When HLA alleles, especially DR and DQ, strongly co-occurred, TCR associations were difficult to assign to individual alleles. The cohort was sequenced for TCR beta chains only, and without alpha or paired-chain data the features that could be detected were limited. In a later analysis, most CMV-associated TCR beta chains were found to appear HLA-restricted, with HLA associations seemingly driven largely by CMV exposure.

Looking up the germline V gene (reference sequence) yields CDR1 SEHNR and CDR2 FQNEAQ. Trimming leaves V shorter by 1 base and J shorter by 7 bases, with the junction holding 9 bases beyond the gene matches. CDR3 length: 16 amino acids, cysteine to phenylalanine. The read is trimmed to its CDR3 DNA, 48 bases read in frame from base 1. The cohort was made up of about 610 healthy bone marrow donors. At the time of sampling, every cohort member was nominally healthy, though immune exposures that went unrecorded were likely present. The donor was CMV seropositive and was included in the group of around 300 seropositive cohort members. Every donor gave a peripheral blood sample, and the peripheral blood mononuclear cells from that sample were used for TCR beta sequencing. Genomic DNA was extracted from the blood cell samples with the Qiagen DNeasy Blood Extraction Kit.

Material: PBMCs. The chain is encoded by TRBV7-9 joined to TRBJ1-4, and TRBD1 aligns with 7 junction nucleotides. The source of this sequence is a man aged 25-45 years in good health and CMV-seropositive. The CDR3: CASSLGTEGASEKLFF. The DNA is TGTGCCAGCAGCTTAGGTACCGAGGGGGCTAGTGAAAAACTGTTTTTT.